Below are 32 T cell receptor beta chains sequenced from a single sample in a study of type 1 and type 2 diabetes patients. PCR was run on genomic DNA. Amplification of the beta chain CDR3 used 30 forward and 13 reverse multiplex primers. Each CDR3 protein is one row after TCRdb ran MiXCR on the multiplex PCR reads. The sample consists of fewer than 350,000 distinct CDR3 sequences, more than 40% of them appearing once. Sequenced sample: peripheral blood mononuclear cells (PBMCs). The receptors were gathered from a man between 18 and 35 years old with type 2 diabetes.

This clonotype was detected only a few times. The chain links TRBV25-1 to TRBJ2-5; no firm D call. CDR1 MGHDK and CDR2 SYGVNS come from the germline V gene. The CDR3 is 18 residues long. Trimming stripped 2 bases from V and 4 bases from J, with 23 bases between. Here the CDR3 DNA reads TGTGCCAGCAGTGAACTTACAAACCTACCGGCGATCCGAGAGACCCAGTACTTC. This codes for CASSELTNLPAIRETQYF.

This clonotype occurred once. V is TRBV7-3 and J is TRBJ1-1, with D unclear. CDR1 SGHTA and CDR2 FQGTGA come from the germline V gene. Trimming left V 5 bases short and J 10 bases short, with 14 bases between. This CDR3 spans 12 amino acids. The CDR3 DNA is TGTGCCAGCAGCCAAGAAGACCTCCCAGCTTTCTTT. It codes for CASSQEDLPAFF.

The CDR3 region has the DNA TGTGCCAGCAGCTTTCTAGCGGAGCCCAATGAGCAGTTCTTC. It is translated as CASSFLAEPNEQFF. The rearrangement links TRBV27 to TRBJ2-1; 7 bases are a match to TRBD2. CDR1 and CDR2 from the germline V gene are MNHEY and SMNVEV (reference sequence). The CDR3 contains 14 residues. V was clipped by 6 bases and J by 6 bases; unmatched bases: 8.

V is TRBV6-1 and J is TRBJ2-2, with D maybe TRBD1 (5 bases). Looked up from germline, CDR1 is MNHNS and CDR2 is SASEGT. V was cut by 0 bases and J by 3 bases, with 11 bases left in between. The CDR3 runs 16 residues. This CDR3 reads CASSEALQGDTGELFF. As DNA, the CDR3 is TGTGCCAGCAGTGAAGCGTTACAAGGGGACACCGGGGAGCTGTTTTTT.

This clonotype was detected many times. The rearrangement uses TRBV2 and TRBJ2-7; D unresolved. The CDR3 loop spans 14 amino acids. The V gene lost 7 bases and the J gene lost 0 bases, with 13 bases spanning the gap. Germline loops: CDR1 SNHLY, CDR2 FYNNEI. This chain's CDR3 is CASTWRRNSYEQYF. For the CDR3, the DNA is TGTGCCAGCACCTGGCGGCGTAACTCCTACGAGCAGTACTTC.

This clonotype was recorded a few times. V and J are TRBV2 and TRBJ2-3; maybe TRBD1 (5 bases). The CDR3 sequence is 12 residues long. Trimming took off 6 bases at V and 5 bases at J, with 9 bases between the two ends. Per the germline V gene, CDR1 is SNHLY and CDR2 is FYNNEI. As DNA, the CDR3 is TGTGCCAGCAGCAGGGAAGGAGATACGCAGTATTTT. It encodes CASSREGDTQYF.

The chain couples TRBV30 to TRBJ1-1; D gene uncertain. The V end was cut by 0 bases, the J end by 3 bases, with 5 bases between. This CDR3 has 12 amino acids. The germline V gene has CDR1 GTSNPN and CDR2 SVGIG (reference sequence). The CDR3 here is CAWSVMDTEAFF. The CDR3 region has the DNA TGTGCCTGGAGTGTAATGGACACTGAAGCTTTCTTT.

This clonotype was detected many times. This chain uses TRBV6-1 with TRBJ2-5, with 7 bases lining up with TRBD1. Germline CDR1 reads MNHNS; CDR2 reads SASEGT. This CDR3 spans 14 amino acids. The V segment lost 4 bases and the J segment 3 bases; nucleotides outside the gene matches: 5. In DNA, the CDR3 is TGTGCCAGCAGTGTTGGGACAGTAAAAGAGACCCAGTACTTC. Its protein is CASSVGTVKETQYF.

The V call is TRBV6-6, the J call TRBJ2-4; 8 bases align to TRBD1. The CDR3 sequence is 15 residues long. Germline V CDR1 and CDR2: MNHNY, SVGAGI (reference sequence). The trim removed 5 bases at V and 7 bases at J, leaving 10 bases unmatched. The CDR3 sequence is CASSVDRVGLNIQYF. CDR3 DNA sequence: TGTGCCAGCAGTGTGGACAGGGTCGGGTTGAACATTCAGTACTTC.

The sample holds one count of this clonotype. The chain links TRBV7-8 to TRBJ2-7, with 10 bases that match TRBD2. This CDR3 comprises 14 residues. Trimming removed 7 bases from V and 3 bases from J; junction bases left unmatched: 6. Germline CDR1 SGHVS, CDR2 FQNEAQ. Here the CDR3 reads CASTFRTSGYEQYF. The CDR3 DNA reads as TGTGCCAGCACTTTTCGGACTAGCGGCTACGAGCAGTACTTC.

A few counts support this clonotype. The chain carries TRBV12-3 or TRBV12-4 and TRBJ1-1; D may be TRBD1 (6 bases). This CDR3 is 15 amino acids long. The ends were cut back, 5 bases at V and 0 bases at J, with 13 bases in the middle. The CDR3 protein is CASSGAGAVNTEAFF. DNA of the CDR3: TGTGCCAGCAGTGGGGCGGGGGCGGTGAACACTGAAGCTTTCTTT.

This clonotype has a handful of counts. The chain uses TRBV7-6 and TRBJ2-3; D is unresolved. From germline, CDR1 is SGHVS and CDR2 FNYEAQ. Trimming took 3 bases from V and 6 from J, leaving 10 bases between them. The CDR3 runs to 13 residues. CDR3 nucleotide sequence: TGTGCCAGCAGCTTCAGCAATGCTGATACGCAGTATTTT. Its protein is CASSFSNADTQYF.

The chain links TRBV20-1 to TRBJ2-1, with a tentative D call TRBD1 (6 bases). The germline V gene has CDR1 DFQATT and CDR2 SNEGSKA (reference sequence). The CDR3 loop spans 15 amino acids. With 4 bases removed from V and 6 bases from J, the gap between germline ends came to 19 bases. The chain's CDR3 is CSAKALQGLPNEQFF. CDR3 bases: TGCAGTGCTAAAGCCTTACAGGGCCTCCCCAATGAGCAGTTCTTC.

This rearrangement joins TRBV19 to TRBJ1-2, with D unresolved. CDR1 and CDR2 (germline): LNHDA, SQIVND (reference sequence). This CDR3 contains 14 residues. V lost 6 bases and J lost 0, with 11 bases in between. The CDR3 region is CASSVDGSNYGYTF. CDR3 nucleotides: TGTGCCAGTAGCGTGGACGGATCTAACTATGGCTACACCTTC.

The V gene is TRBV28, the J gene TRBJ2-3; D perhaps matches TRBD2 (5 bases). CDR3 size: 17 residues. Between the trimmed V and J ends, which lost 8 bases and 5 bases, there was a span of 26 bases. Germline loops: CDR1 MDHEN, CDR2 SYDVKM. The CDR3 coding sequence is TGTGCCAGCTCATCTGTAGGGCTGAGGGCGAGGTTAGATACGCAGTATTTT. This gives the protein CASSSVGLRARLDTQYF.

The CDR3 is CASSLGRQDRQFF. In DNA, the CDR3 is TGCGCCAGCAGCTTGGGCCGACAGGACAGACAGTTCTTC. This chain connects TRBV5-1 to TRBJ2-1; tentative D call: TRBD1 (6 bases). The germline gives CDR1 SGHRS, CDR2 YFSETQ. Trimming removed 0 bases at V and 13 bases at J, with 14 bases between. The CDR3 has 13 amino acids.

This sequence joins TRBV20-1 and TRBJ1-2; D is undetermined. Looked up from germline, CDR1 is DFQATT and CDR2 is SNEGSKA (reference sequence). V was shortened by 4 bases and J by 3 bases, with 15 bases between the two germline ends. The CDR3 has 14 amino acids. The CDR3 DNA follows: TGCAGTGCTATCTGGGAGGACCCCTACTATGGCTACACCTTC. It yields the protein CSAIWEDPYYGYTF.

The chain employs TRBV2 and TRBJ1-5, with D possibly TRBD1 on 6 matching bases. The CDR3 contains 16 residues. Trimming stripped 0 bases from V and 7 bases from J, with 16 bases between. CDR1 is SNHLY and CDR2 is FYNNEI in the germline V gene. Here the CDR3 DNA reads TGTGCCAGCAGTGAAGCGTGGACCGCCAGGGGACAGCCCCAGCATTTT. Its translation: CASSEAWTARGQPQHF. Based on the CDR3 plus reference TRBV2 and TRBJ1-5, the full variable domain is EPEVTQTPSHQVTQMGQEVILRCVPISNHLYFYWYRQILGQKVEFLVSFYNNEISEKSEIFDDQFSVERPDGSNFTLKIRSTKLEDSAMYFCASSEAWTARGQPQHFGDGTRLSIL.

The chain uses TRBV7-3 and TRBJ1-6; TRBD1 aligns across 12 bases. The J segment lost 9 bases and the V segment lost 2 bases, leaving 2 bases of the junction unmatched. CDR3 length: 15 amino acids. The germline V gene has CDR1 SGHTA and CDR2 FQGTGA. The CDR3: CASSLRDRGLSPLHF. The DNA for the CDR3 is TGTGCCAGCAGCTTACGGGACAGGGGGCTTTCACCCCTCCACTTT.

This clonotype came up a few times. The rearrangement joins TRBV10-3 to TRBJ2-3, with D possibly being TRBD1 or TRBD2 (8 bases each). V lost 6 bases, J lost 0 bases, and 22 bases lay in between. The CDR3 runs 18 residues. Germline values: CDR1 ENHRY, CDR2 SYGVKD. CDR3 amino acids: CAISTGGVAGSSTDTQYF. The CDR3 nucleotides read TGTGCCATCAGCACAGGGGGGGTAGCGGGATCGAGCACAGATACGCAGTATTTT.

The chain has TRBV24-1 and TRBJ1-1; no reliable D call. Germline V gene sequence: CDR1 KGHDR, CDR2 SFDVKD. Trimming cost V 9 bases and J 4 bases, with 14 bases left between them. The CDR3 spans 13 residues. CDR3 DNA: TGTGCCACCCAATTCGCGGCGGGCACTGAAGCTTTCTTT. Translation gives CATQFAAGTEAFF.

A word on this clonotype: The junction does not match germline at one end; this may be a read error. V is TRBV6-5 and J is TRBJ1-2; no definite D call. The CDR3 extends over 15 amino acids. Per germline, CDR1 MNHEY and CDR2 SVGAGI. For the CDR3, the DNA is TGTGCCGGCAGTTCGACATGGACTGATAACTATGGCTACACCTTC. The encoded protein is CAGSSTWTDNYGYTF.

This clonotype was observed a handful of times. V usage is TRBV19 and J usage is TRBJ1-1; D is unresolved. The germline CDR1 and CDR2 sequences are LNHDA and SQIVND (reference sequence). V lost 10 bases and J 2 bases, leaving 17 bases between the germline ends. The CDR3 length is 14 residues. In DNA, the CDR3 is TGTGCCACCACGAACCAGTTTTCAAACACTGAAGCTTTCTTT. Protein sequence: CATTNQFSNTEAFF.

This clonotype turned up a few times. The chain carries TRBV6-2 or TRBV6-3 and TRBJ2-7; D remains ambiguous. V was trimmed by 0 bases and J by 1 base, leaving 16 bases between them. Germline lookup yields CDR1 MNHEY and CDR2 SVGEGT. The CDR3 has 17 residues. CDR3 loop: CASSYSIGANPSYEQYF. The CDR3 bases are TGTGCCAGCAGTTACTCGATCGGCGCGAACCCGTCCTACGAGCAGTACTTC.

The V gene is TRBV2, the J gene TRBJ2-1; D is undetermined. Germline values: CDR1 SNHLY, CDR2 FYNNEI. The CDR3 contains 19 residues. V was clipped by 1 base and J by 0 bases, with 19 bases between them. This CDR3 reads CASSEEFRSLTSSYNEQFF. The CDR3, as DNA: TGTGCCAGCAGTGAAGAATTCAGGTCTCTAACAAGCTCCTACAATGAGCAGTTCTTC.

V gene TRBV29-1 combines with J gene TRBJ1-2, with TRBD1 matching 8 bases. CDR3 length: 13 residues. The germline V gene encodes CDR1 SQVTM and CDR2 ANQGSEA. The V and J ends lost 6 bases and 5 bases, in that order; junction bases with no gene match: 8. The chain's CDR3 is CSVQADRVYGYTF. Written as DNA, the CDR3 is TGCAGCGTCCAAGCGGACAGGGTATATGGCTACACCTTC.

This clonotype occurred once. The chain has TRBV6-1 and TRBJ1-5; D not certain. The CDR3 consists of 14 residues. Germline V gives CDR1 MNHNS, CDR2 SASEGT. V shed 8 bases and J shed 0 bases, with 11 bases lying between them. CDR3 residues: CASVYGYSNQPQHF. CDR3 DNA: TGTGCCAGCGTATACGGCTATAGCAATCAGCCCCAGCATTTT.

CDR3 residues: CASSTRATGNEKLFF. The CDR3 bases are TGTGCCAGTAGTACCCGCGCGACCGGGAATGAAAAACTGTTTTTT. J is TRBJ1-4 and V is TRBV19; D unresolved. Germline-derived CDR1 and CDR2 are LNHDA and SQIVND (reference sequence). CDR3 length: 15 residues. The V end was cut by 4 bases, the J end by 5 bases, with 14 bases between.

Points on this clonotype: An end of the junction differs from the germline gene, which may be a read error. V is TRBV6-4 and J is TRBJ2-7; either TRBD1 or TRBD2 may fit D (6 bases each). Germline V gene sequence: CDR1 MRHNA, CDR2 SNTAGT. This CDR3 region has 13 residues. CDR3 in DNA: TGTGCCACCAGTGAGGGGGGAAAAAACGAGCAGTACTTC. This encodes CATSEGGKNEQYF.

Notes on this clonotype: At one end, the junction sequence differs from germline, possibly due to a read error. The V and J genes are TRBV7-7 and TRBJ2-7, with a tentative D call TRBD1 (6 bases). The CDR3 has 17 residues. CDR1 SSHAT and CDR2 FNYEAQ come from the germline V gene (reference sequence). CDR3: CASSFERPLDRYYEQYF. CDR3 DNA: TGTGCTAGCAGCTTCGAACGGCCCCTCGACAGGTACTACGAGCAGTACTTC.

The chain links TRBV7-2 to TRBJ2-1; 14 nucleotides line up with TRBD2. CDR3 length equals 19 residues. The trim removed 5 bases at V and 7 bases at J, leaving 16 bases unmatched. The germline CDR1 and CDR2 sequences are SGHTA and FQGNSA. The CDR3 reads CASSPKGLAGVLAVNEQFF. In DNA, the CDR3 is TGTGCCAGCAGCCCCAAGGGACTAGCGGGAGTACTTGCTGTGAATGAGCAGTTCTTC.

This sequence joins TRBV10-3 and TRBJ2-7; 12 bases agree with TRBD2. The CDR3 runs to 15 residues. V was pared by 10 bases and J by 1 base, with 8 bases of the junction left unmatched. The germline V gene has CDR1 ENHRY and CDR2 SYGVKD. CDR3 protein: CASSSGREGSYEQYF. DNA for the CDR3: TGTGCCAGCTCTAGCGGGAGGGAGGGTTCCTACGAGCAGTACTTC.